The source of this T cell receptor (beta chain) is a study of blood T cell repertoires in COVID-19. This CDR3 is 14 amino acids long. The V end lost 2 bases, the J end lost 0 bases, and 4 bases lay between the germline ends. Germline CDR1 reads SEHNR; CDR2 reads FQNEAQ (reference sequence). Participants spanned ages about 18 to 89 years and resided in roughly 26 US areas. Cohort allocation depended upon clinical history that participants reported. Cohort 3 recovered donors had two negative PCRs, clearance, or symptom resolution. Authors' data handling: Using reference gene primer amplification, nucleated cell counts were estimated. Sequencing used immunoSEQ multiplex PCR; TCRdb keeps in-frame clones, though not all of them. The V and J calls and clone size were taken over from that table, and D and trimming were inferred from the DNA. The sample carries almost 250,000 clones, about 89% recorded once.

V usage is TRBV7-9 and J usage is TRBJ2-2; D is undetermined. The sequence derives from a woman aged 30 to 39 who had recovered from COVID-19. The sequenced material came from PBMCs or T cells enriched from blood (not recorded which). CDR3 nucleotide sequence: TGTGCCAGCAGCTTAATAGCGAACACCGGGGAGCTGTTTTTT. The encoded protein is CASSLIANTGELFF.